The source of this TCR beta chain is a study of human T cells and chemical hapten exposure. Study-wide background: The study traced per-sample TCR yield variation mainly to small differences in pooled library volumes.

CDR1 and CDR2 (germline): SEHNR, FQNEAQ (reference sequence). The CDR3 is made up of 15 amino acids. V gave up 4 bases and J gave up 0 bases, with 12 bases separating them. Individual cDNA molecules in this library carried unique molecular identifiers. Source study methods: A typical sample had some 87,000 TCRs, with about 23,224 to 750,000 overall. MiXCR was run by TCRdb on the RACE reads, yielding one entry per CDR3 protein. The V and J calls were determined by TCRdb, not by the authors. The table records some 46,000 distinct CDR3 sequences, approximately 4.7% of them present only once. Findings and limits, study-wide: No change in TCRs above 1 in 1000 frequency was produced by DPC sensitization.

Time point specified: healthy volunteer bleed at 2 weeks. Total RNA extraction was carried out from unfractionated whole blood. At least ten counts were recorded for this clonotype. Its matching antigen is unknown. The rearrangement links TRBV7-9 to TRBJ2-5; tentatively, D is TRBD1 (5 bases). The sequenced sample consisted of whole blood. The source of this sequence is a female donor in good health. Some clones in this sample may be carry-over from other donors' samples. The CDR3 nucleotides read TGTGCCAGCAGCTCGACAGCACCCAACCAAGAGACCCAGTACTTC. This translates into CASSSTAPNQETQYF.